Listed here are 32 T cell receptor beta chains from one sample, sequenced in a study of siplizumab effects on memory and regulatory T cells. Data came from immunoSEQ multiplex PCR; TCRdb stores just in-frame clones and leaves some out. The sample consists of some 75,000 clones, 90% to 95% of them appearing once. The sequencing input was CD8+ T cells sorted from blood. The receptors come from a human donor in good health.

The chain combines TRBV28 with TRBJ1-1; no definite D call. Germline lookup yields CDR1 MDHEN and CDR2 SYDVKM. Trimming left V 6 bases short and J 3 bases short, with 17 bases between. The CDR3 runs 15 residues. This chain's CDR3 is CASRAAPEWYTEAFF. CDR3 sequence (DNA): TGTGCCAGCAGAGCAGCCCCCGAGTGGTACACTGAAGCTTTCTTT.

The chain employs TRBV29-1 and TRBJ2-2; tentative D call: TRBD1 (6 bases). Germline values: CDR1 SQVTM, CDR2 ANQGSEA. CDR3 length: 13 amino acids. With 6 bases removed from V and 2 bases from J, the gap between germline ends came to 10 bases. The CDR3 DNA follows: TGCAGCGTCCCCGGGACAAACACCGGGGAGCTGTTTTTT. Its protein product is CSVPGTNTGELFF.

The V call is TRBV7-9, the J call TRBJ2-7, with D possibly being TRBD1 or TRBD2 (5 bases each). V was trimmed by 3 bases and J by 6 bases, leaving 15 bases between them. This CDR3 is 14 amino acids long. Germline V gene data show CDR1 as SEHNR and CDR2 as FQNEAQ (reference sequence). The CDR3 DNA sequence: TGTGCCAGCAGCTTTAAAGGGCTCGGGGCCGAGCAGTACTTC. Amino acids: CASSFKGLGAEQYF.

The rearrangement links TRBV5-5 to TRBJ2-3; D is unresolved. The V and J ends lost 0 bases and 0 bases respectively, with 5 bases between them. This CDR3 comprises 14 residues. Germline values: CDR1 SGHKS, CDR2 YYEKEE (reference sequence). The CDR3 DNA is TGTGCCAGCAGCTTGGAGGGTAGCACAGATACGCAGTATTTT. This codes for CASSLEGSTDTQYF. Using reference TRBV5-5 and TRBJ2-3 for the parts outside the CDR3, the full variable domain is DAGVTQSPTHLIKTRGQQVTLRCSPISGHKSVSWYQQVLGQGPQFIFQYYEKEERGRGNFPDRFSARQFPNYSSELNVNALLLGDSALYLCASSLEGSTDTQYFGPGTRLTVL.

The chain carries TRBV12-5 and TRBJ2-5, with 11 bases identical to TRBD1. The CDR3 runs to 14 residues. Germline V gene lookup returns CDR1 LGHNT and CDR2 FRNRAP. Trimming took 4 bases from V and 5 from J; bases not matched to a gene: 3. The CDR3 spells CASGSGTGGETQYF. CDR3 nucleotide sequence: TGTGCTAGTGGTTCCGGGACAGGGGGGGAGACCCAGTACTTC.

The V call is TRBV27, the J call TRBJ1-4; 8 bases are shared with TRBD1. V trimming: 5 bases; J trimming: 0 bases; junction bases outside the gene matches: 5. CDR3 length equals 16 residues. Germline-derived CDR1 and CDR2 are MNHEY and SMNVEV (reference sequence). In DNA, the CDR3 is TGTGCCAGCAGTCAACAGGGGGACGCAACTAATGAAAAACTGTTTTTT. This encodes CASSQQGDATNEKLFF.

J is TRBJ2-1 and V is TRBV12-5, with TRBD2 identical over 12 bases. With V trimmed by 3 bases and J by 2 bases, 5 bases remained unmatched. CDR1 is LGHNT, CDR2 FRNRAP, per germline. The CDR3 is made up of 17 amino acids. The CDR3 is CASGLRGLAGPYNEQFF. The CDR3 nucleotides are TGTGCTAGTGGTTTACGTGGACTAGCGGGGCCCTACAATGAGCAGTTCTTC.

The V and J genes are TRBV5-6 and TRBJ1-4; 12 nucleotides align to TRBD1. There are 15 residues in the CDR3. The germline CDR1 and CDR2 sequences are SGHDT and YYEEEE. With V trimmed by 3 bases and J by 7 bases, 4 bases remained unmatched. CDR3 region: CASSSGTGGGEKLFF. The DNA for the CDR3 is TGTGCCAGCAGCTCCGGGACAGGGGGCGGTGAAAAACTGTTTTTT.

The gene calls are TRBV19 and TRBJ1-5; D call uncertain. Germline assignment: CDR1 LNHDA and CDR2 SQIVND (reference sequence). The V gene lost 11 bases and the J gene lost 5 bases, with 22 bases spanning the gap. The CDR3 sequence is 15 residues long. For the CDR3, the DNA is TGTGCCGCCGACGACGATGGGTCGCTCTATCAGCCCCAGCATTTT. This gives the protein CAADDDGSLYQPQHF.

V and J are TRBV9 and TRBJ1-1; D is unclear. V dropped 0 bases and J dropped 2 bases, with 11 bases sitting between them. Germline V gives CDR1 SGDLS, CDR2 YYNGEE. The CDR3 has 15 residues. As DNA, the CDR3 is TGTGCCAGCAGCGTAGACACTCAATCCAACACTGAAGCTTTCTTT. The encoded protein is CASSVDTQSNTEAFF.

The J gene is TRBJ2-7, the V gene TRBV27; 8 bases are a match to TRBD1. Trimming took 7 bases from V and 2 from J; bases not matched to a gene: 13. The CDR3 has 16 amino acids. Germline CDR1 MNHEY, CDR2 SMNVEV (reference sequence). The CDR3 nucleotides are TGTGCCAGCACCCCTTTGGGGACAGGATTGCCCTACGAGCAGTACTTC. This gives the protein CASTPLGTGLPYEQYF.

J is TRBJ2-7 and V is TRBV9, with no clear D. Germline assignment: CDR1 SGDLS and CDR2 YYNGEE. Trimming left V 3 bases short and J 3 bases short, with 13 bases between. This CDR3 region has 14 residues. The CDR3 bases are TGTGCCAGCAGCGCCGGACCGGCGAACTACGAGCAGTACTTC. Translation: CASSAGPANYEQYF.

This clone was counted a single time. The chain joins TRBV27 to TRBJ2-2; 7 nucleotides agree with TRBD1. J lost 7 bases, V lost 0 bases, and 5 bases had no gene match. The CDR3 covers 15 residues. Germline V gene data show CDR1 as MNHEY and CDR2 as SMNVEV (reference sequence). This CDR3 is CASSLSDRFSGELFF. The DNA for the CDR3 is TGTGCCAGCAGTTTATCGGACAGGTTTAGCGGGGAGCTGTTTTTT.

The genes are TRBV29-1 and TRBJ2-7; D unresolved. The length of the CDR3 is 13 residues. CDR1 and CDR2 (germline): SQVTM, ANQGSEA. Trimming removed 4 bases at V and 3 bases at J, with 13 bases between. The DNA of the CDR3 is TGCAGCGTTGCTAGGTCAGCCTTCTACGAGCAGTACTTC. Translating gives CSVARSAFYEQYF.

This clone showed up just once. CDR3 in DNA: TGTGCCAGCATCGGGAGACAGCCCCAGCATTTT. Protein product: CASIGRQPQHF. The rearrangement joins TRBV21-1 to TRBJ1-5. TRBV21-1 is tagged as a pseudogene. The CDR3 is 11 amino acids.

This clone appeared a single time. The same CDR3 can be traced to other DNA sequences in this sample. The chain couples TRBV27 to TRBJ1-5; D is unclear. The germline V and J ends were trimmed by 2 bases and 2 bases, with 4 bases remaining between them. This CDR3 is 13 amino acids long. Germline V CDR1 and CDR2: MNHEY, SMNVEV (reference sequence). Here the CDR3 reads CASSLAGNQPQHF. As DNA, the CDR3 is TGTGCCAGCAGTTTAGCTGGCAATCAGCCCCAGCATTTT.

CDR3 region: CASTTGQETQYF. The CDR3 coding sequence is TGTGCCAGCACAACAGGGCAAGAGACCCAGTACTTC. The chain carries TRBV27 and TRBJ2-5; possible D gene TRBD1, 6 bases. The CDR3 covers 12 residues. CDR1 MNHEY and CDR2 SMNVEV come from the germline V gene (reference sequence). The V gene lost 7 bases and the J gene lost 2 bases, with 8 bases spanning the gap.

This chain connects TRBV5-5 to TRBJ2-5; 9 bases map to TRBD1. Trimming removed 10 bases from V and 4 bases from J; junction bases left unmatched: 5. Germline V lookup: CDR1 SGHKS, CDR2 YYEKEE (reference sequence). The CDR3 is 12 residues long. CDR3 bases: TGTGCCGTGGGGACAGGGATAGAGACCCAGTACTTC. Translated, it gives CAVGTGIETQYF.

The rearrangement joins TRBV5-6 to TRBJ2-5; no firm D call. The CDR3 length is 12 residues. Between the trimmed V and J ends, which lost 0 bases and 5 bases, there was a span of 5 bases. Germline lookup yields CDR1 SGHDT and CDR2 YYEEEE. The CDR3, as DNA: TGTGCCAGCAGCTTGGCCGCCGAGACCCAGTACTTC. This encodes CASSLAAETQYF.

The chain is built from TRBV27 and TRBJ1-5, with D possibly being TRBD1 (5 bases). V lost 6 bases, J lost 2 bases, and 11 bases lay in between. Germline V gene data show CDR1 as MNHEY and CDR2 as SMNVEV (reference sequence). This CDR3 region has 14 residues. CDR3 in amino acids: CASRGGIGNQPQHF. DNA of the CDR3: TGTGCCAGCAGGGGGGGTATTGGCAATCAGCCCCAGCATTTT.

The chain combines TRBV7-9 with TRBJ2-7; D could derive from TRBD1 or TRBD2 (5 bases each). V lost 5 bases and J 3 bases, leaving 11 bases between the germline ends. The CDR3 contains 13 residues. Germline values: CDR1 SEHNR, CDR2 FQNEAQ (reference sequence). Here the CDR3 reads CASSPGTYYEQYF. CDR3 coding DNA: TGTGCCAGCAGCCCCGGGACGTACTACGAGCAGTACTTC.

J is TRBJ1-1 and V is TRBV5-4; D remains ambiguous. This CDR3 has 12 residues. With 0 bases removed from V and 4 bases from J, the gap between germline ends came to 4 bases. Germline CDR1 and CDR2: SGHNT and YYREEE (reference sequence). The CDR3 loop is CASSLGVTEAFF. The CDR3 DNA sequence: TGTGCCAGCAGCTTGGGGGTCACTGAAGCTTTCTTT.

The chain employs TRBV7-2 and TRBJ2-3; 12 bases map to TRBD2. CDR1 SGHTA and CDR2 FQGNSA come from the germline V gene. J lost 0 bases, V lost 5 bases, and 9 bases had no gene match. This CDR3 is 18 amino acids long. The CDR3 reads CASSLRLAGDGSTDTQYF. The CDR3 DNA follows: TGTGCCAGCAGCCTGCGACTAGCGGGGGATGGGAGCACAGATACGCAGTATTTT.

This clone was seen just once. This chain uses TRBV5-5 with TRBJ2-3; D may be TRBD1 or TRBD2 (5 bases each). This CDR3 is 14 amino acids long. Germline CDR1 is SGHKS and CDR2 is YYEKEE (reference sequence). Trimming left V 2 bases short and J 5 bases short, with 12 bases between. The CDR3 bases are TGTGCCAGCAGCTTAATGTCGGGGCAAGATACGCAGTATTTT. Translating it yields CASSLMSGQDTQYF.

The chain links TRBV27 to TRBJ2-4, with D perhaps matching TRBD2 (6 bases). In germline, CDR1 is MNHEY, CDR2 SMNVEV (reference sequence). The germline V and J ends were trimmed by 0 bases and 1 base, with 10 bases remaining between them. This CDR3 region has 16 residues. In nucleotides, the CDR3 is TGTGCCAGCAGTTTATCGGGGGGTCTGGCCAAAAACATTCAGTACTTC. Translation gives CASSLSGGLAKNIQYF.

V is TRBV12-5 and J is TRBJ2-2; 16 bases agree with TRBD2. The CDR3 is 18 residues long. Germline V lookup: CDR1 LGHNT, CDR2 FRNRAP. V was clipped by 5 bases and J by 4 bases; unmatched bases: 7. Here the CDR3 reads CASGPGTSGGDLTGELFF. In DNA, the CDR3 is TGTGCTAGTGGTCCGGGGACTAGCGGGGGGGATCTCACCGGGGAGCTGTTTTTT.

The chain carries TRBV25-1 and TRBJ2-7; unclear D gene. The germline CDR1 and CDR2 sequences are MGHDK and SYGVNS. V was trimmed by 7 bases and J by 2 bases, leaving 12 bases between them. This CDR3 is 13 amino acids long. For the CDR3, the DNA is TGTGCCAGCACTCCCGGACGAACCTACGAGCAGTACTTC. Its translation is CASTPGRTYEQYF.

The CDR3 loop is CASSLALGGGYTF. The CDR3 nucleotides read TGTGCCAGCAGCTTAGCGCTTGGGGGAGGCTACACCTTC. The V call is TRBV7-2, the J call TRBJ1-2, with a weak D call TRBD1 (5 bases). Per the germline V gene, CDR1 is SGHTA and CDR2 is FQGNSA. With 0 bases removed from V and 8 bases from J, the gap between germline ends came to 10 bases. The CDR3 is made up of 13 amino acids.

This chain uses TRBV6-5 with TRBJ1-5; TRBD1 matches 7 bases. This CDR3 spans 14 amino acids. V lost 6 bases and J lost 3; bases outside the gene matches: 5. Germline CDR1 MNHEY, CDR2 SVGAGI. The CDR3 DNA follows: TGTGCCAGCAGCATGGACAGGCACAATCAGCCCCAGCATTTT. Translated: CASSMDRHNQPQHF.

The rearrangement uses TRBV28 and TRBJ2-5; perhaps TRBD2 as D (5 bases). Germline lookup yields CDR1 MDHEN and CDR2 SYDVKM. V dropped 4 bases and J dropped 12 bases, with 18 bases sitting between them. This CDR3 comprises 13 residues. Here the CDR3 reads CASSSAPGPAEYF. The DNA of the CDR3 is TGTGCCAGCAGTTCCGCCCCCGGACCAGCGGAGTACTTC.

The V gene is TRBV7-2, the J gene TRBJ1-2; maybe TRBD1 (5 bases). The CDR3 has 14 residues. Germline CDR1 and CDR2: SGHTA and FQGNSA. Trimming removed 1 base at V and 6 bases at J, with 12 bases between. The CDR3 is CASSLVAGPDGYTF. The CDR3 DNA follows: TGTGCCAGCAGCTTAGTGGCAGGGCCGGATGGCTACACCTTC.

This CDR3 is CASGPGQFYEQYF. CDR3 DNA sequence: TGTGCTAGTGGTCCTGGACAGTTCTACGAGCAGTACTTC. The rearrangement joins TRBV12-5 to TRBJ2-7, with D tentatively TRBD1 (6 bases). The CDR3 spans 13 residues. Germline values: CDR1 LGHNT, CDR2 FRNRAP. The V gene lost 5 bases and the J gene lost 3 bases, with 11 bases spanning the gap.